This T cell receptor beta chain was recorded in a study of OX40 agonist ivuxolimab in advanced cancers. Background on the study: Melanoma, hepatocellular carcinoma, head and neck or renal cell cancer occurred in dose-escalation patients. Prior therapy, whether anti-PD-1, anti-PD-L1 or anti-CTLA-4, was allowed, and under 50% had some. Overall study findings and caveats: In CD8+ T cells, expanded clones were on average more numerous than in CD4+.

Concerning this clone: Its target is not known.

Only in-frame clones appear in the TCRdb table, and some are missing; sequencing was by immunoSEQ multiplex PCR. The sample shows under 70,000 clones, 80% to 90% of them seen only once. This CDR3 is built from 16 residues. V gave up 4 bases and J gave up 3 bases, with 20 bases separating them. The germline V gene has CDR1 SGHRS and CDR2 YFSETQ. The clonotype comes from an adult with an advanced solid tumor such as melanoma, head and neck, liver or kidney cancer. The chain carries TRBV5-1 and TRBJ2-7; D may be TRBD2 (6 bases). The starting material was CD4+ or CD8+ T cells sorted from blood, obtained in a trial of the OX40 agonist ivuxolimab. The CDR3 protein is CASSHGILADLYEQYF. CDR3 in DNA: TGCGCCAGCAGCCACGGAATACTAGCAGACCTCTACGAGCAGTACTTC.